Detailed here is one T cell receptor (beta chain). Its target is unknown. The data were taken from a study of T cell responses to AZD1222 COVID-19 vaccine. General study points: Repertoire sampling occurred only after the peak T cell response. Along spike, vaccine-associated CD4 TCRs were found throughout, with dominance at 160-218 and 743-854. Spike-specific TCR breadth and depth rose after two AZD1222 doses.

Profiled with immunoSEQ multiplex PCR; TCRdb holds only in-frame clones, not every one. In the table there are fewer than 50,000 clones, 90% of which are singletons. This clonotype originated in an adult who received the AZD1222 COVID-19 vaccine. Source: peripheral blood, taken 28 days after the second AZD1222 dose.

The CDR3 nucleotides read TGTGCCAGCACCAGACTAGCGGTAAGCTCCTACAATGAGCAGTTCTTC. This translates into CASTRLAVSSYNEQFF. The chain recombines TRBV2 with TRBJ2-1, with 9 bases that match TRBD2. Germline trimming cut 7 bases from V and 0 bases from J; bases unmatched to any gene: 7. The CDR3 spans 16 residues. Germline CDR1 and CDR2: SNHLY and FYNNEI. Looking up the rest from reference TRBV2 and TRBJ2-1 gives the full variable domain: EPEVTQTPSHQVTQMGQEVILRCVPISNHLYFYWYRQILGQKVEFLVSFYNNEISEKSEIFDDQFSVERPDGSNFTLKIRSTKLEDSAMYFCASTRLAVSSYNEQFFGPGTRLTVL.